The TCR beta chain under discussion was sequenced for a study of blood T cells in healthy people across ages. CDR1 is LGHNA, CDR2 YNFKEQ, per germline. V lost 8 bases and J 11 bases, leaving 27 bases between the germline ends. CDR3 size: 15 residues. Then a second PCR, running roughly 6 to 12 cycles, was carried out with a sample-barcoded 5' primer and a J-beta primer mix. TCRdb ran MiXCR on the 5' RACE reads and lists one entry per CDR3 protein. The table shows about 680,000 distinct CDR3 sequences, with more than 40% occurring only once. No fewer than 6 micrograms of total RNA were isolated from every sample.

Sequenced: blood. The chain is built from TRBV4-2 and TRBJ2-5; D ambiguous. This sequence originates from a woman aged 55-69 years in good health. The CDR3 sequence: CASGKVGKNYNEQYF. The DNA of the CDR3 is TGTGCCAGCGGGAAGGTGGGAAAGAACTACAATGAGCAGTACTTC.